These T cell receptor beta chains were read from a single sample in a study of cytomegalovirus exposure and HLA in healthy donors. Clones were sequenced by immunoSEQ multiplex PCR, and TCRdb holds only the in-frame ones, with some missing. Of 150,000 to 200,000 clones in the sample, 85% were seen once. Sequencing was carried out using PBMCs. These receptors were taken from a man between 18 and 35 years old in good health and CMV-seropositive. Each CDR3 is given with its conserved first and last residue. Each record gives: J gene, D gene, clone size, V gene, CDR3 DNA, CDR3 protein. D genes are given only for firm matches. Clone size appears in some rows only: once, few, many, or a class for an expanded clone.

J: TRBJ2-3; D: -; size: -; V: TRBV5-4; DNA: TGTGCCAGCAGCTCGTACACAGATACGCAGTATTTT; CDR3: CASSSYTDTQYF
J: TRBJ2-1; D: -; size: -; V: TRBV29-1; DNA: TGCAGCGTTTTAGCGGAGAAGCCCCCCGGCAATGAGCAGTTCTTC; CDR3: CSVLAEKPPGNEQFF
J: TRBJ1-3; D: -; size: -; V: TRBV5-5; DNA: TGTGCCAGCAGCTTTCCCAGGGATCCTGGAAACACCATATATTTT; CDR3: CASSFPRDPGNTIYF
J: TRBJ1-1; D: -; size: -; V: TRBV18; DNA: TGTGCCAGCTCACCATACGGGACAACAGCCGTAGAAGCTTTCTTT; CDR3: CASSPYGTTAVEAFF
J: TRBJ1-4; D: TRBD1; size: once; V: TRBV12-5; DNA: TGTGCTAGTGGGACAGGGTGTGCACACCGGACTAATGAAAAACTGTTTTTT; CDR3: CASGTGCAHRTNEKLFF
J: TRBJ2-5; D: TRBD1; size: -; V: TRBV7-9; DNA: TGTGCCAGCAGCCGCGACAGGGGAGGAGAGACCCAGTACTTC; CDR3: CASSRDRGGETQYF
J: TRBJ1-1; D: -; size: -; V: TRBV11-1; DNA: TGTGCCAGCAGCCCCGGGAGCGCCAGTGAAGCTTTCTTT; CDR3: CASSPGSASEAFF
J: TRBJ2-3; D: TRBD2; size: -; V: TRBV7-2; DNA: TGTGCCAGCAGCGTCCGGGGACTAGCGGGGGGGCGAATCACAGATACGCAGTATTTT; CDR3: CASSVRGLAGGRITDTQYF
J: TRBJ1-1; D: -; size: once; V: TRBV6-1; DNA: TGTGCCAGCAGCCAAGGGGAAACTTTCTTT; CDR3: CASSQGETFF
J: TRBJ2-2; D: TRBD1; size: -; V: TRBV5-1; DNA: TGCGCCAGCAGCGTGGACAGGCAGGACACCGGGGAGCTGTTTTTT; CDR3: CASSVDRQDTGELFF
J: TRBJ1-1; D: TRBD1; size: -; V: TRBV27; DNA: TGTGCCAGCAGTTTTAACAGGGGGAACACTGAAGCTTTCTTT; CDR3: CASSFNRGNTEAFF
J: TRBJ1-1; D: -; size: -; V: TRBV19; DNA: TGTGCCAGTACCCCCCCAGGGACTCTGGACACTGAAGCTTTCTTT; CDR3: CASTPPGTLDTEAFF
J: TRBJ1-5; D: -; size: -; V: TRBV19; DNA: TGTGCCAGTAATGTAGGCCCCGGGCAGCCCCAGCATTTT; CDR3: CASNVGPGQPQHF
J: TRBJ2-7; D: -; size: once; V: TRBV6-5; DNA: TGTGCCAGCAAAATCGGGACAATATCCTACGAGCAGTACTTC; CDR3: CASKIGTISYEQYF
J: TRBJ2-2; D: -; size: -; V: TRBV2; DNA: TGTGCCAGCAGTGAGGCAGGGTCCGGGGAGCTGTTTTTT; CDR3: CASSEAGSGELFF
J: TRBJ1-2; D: -; size: -; V: TRBV30; DNA: TGTGCCTGTTTACAGACAGCTAACTATGGCTACACCTTC; CDR3: CACLQTANYGYTF
J: TRBJ2-5; D: -; size: -; V: TRBV5-6; DNA: TGTGCCAGCAGCTTGGGGATAGAAACGGTCGCAGGTGAGACCCAGTACTTC; CDR3: CASSLGIETVAGETQYF
J: TRBJ1-2; D: -; size: -; V: TRBV27; DNA: TGTGCCAGCAGTTTAGTAGCGACGGGGGGCTACACCTTC; CDR3: CASSLVATGGYTF
J: TRBJ2-5; D: -; size: few; V: TRBV6-5; DNA: TGTGCCAGCAGTTACTCGGGGGCAGGGGCGAGAGAGACCCAGTACTTC; CDR3: CASSYSGAGARETQYF
J: TRBJ1-2; D: -; size: few; V: TRBV28; DNA: TGTGCCAGCAGTGAAATTGGGGCTACTAACTATGGCTACACCTTC; CDR3: CASSEIGATNYGYTF
J: TRBJ2-7; D: TRBD1; size: once; V: TRBV19; DNA: TGTGCCAGTAGTATGGGAGTCAGGGGGCTCGGATACGAGCAGTACTTC; CDR3: CASSMGVRGLGYEQYF
J: TRBJ1-4; D: TRBD1; size: -; V: TRBV28; DNA: TGTGCCAGCAGTCTGGACCTACAGGGGGCGGGGGAAAAACTGTTTTTT; CDR3: CASSLDLQGAGEKLFF
J: TRBJ2-2; D: -; size: -; V: TRBV9; DNA: TGTGCCAGCAGCTTGTTCTCCGGGGAGCTGTTTTTT; CDR3: CASSLFSGELFF